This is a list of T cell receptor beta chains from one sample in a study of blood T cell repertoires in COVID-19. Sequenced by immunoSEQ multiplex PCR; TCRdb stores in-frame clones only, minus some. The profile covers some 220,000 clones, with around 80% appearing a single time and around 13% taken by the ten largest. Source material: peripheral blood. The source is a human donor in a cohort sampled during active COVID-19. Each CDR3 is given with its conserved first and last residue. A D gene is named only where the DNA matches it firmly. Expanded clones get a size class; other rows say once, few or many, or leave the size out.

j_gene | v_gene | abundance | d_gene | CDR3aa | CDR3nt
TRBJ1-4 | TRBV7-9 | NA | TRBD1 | CASSSRTGTAGEKLFF | TGTGCCAGCAGCAGCCGAACCGGGACAGCAGGTGAAAAACTGTTTTTT
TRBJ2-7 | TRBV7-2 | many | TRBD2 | CASSFTSVGEQYF | TGTGCCAGCAGCTTCACTAGCGTGGGGGAGCAGTACTTC
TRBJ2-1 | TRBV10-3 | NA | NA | CAISDRTANEQFF | TGTGCCATCAGTGATAGAACAGCTAATGAGCAGTTCTTC
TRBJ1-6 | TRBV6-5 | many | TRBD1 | CASSSPEGTGDSPLHF | TGTGCCAGCAGTTCCCCCGAGGGGACAGGGGATTCACCCCTCCACTTT
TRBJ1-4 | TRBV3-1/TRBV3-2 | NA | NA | CASGNRVGGGKLFF | TGTGCCAGCGGAAACAGGGTTGGGGGGGGAAAACTGTTTTTT
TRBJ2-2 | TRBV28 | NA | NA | CASSLGVESTGELFF | TGTGCCAGCAGTCTAGGGGTTGAGAGTACCGGGGAGCTGTTTTTT
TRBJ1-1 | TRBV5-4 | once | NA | CASSAQSTVGAEAFF | TGTGCCAGCAGCGCCCAGAGTACAGTAGGCGCTGAAGCTTTCTTT
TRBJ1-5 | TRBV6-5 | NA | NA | CASRWDTFNQPQHF | TGTGCCAGCAGATGGGACACCTTCAATCAGCCCCAGCATTTT
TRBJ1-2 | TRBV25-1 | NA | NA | CASGGLSAGGAGTYGYTF | TGTGCCAGCGGAGGTTTGTCGGCTGGGGGGGCAGGGACCTATGGCTACACCTTC
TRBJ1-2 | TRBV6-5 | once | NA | CASSEGVFYGYTF | TGTGCCAGCAGCGAGGGGGTTTTCTATGGCTACACCTTC
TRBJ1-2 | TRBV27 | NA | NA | CASSLRRSNYGYTF | TGTGCCAGCAGTTTGAGGAGATCTAACTATGGCTACACCTTC
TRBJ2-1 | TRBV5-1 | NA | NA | CASSYYSARSYNEQFF | TGCGCCAGCAGCTATTACAGTGCCCGCTCCTACAATGAGCAGTTCTTC
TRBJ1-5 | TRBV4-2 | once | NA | CASSQGYRINQPQHF | TGTGCCAGCAGCCAAGGGTACAGGATCAATCAGCCCCAGCATTTT
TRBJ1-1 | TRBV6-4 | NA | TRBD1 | CASSPGQGVAFF | TGTGCCAGCAGCCCGGGACAGGGGGTGGCTTTCTTT
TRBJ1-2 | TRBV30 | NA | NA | CAWSVKGQLNYGYTF | TGTGCCTGGAGTGTAAAGGGACAATTAAACTATGGCTACACCTTC
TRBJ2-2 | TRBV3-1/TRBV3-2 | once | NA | CASSQGWLGLNTGELFF | TGTGCCAGCAGCCAAGGTTGGCTGGGGCTGAACACCGGGGAGCTGTTTTTT
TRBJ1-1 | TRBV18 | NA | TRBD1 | CASSPETGAGMNTEAFF | TGTGCCAGCTCACCAGAGACAGGGGCGGGTATGAACACTGAAGCTTTCTTT
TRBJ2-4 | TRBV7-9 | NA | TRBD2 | CASSLDEGEAGEKNIQYF | TGTGCCAGCAGCTTAGATGAGGGGGAAGCGGGAGAAAAAAACATTCAGTACTTC
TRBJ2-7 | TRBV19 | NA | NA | CASSKTARSYEQYF | TGTGCCAGTAGTAAAACAGCCCGAAGCTACGAGCAGTACTTC
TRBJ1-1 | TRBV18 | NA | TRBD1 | CASSPVEQGAEAFF | TGTGCCAGCTCACCGGTTGAACAGGGGGCTGAAGCTTTCTTT
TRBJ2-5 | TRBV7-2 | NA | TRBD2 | CASSLERGSGTQYF | TGTGCCAGCAGCTTAGAGCGGGGGAGCGGGACCCAGTACTTC
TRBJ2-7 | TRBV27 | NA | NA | CASSLFGGAHEQYF | TGTGCCAGCAGTTTGTTTGGGGGGGCCCACGAGCAGTACTTC
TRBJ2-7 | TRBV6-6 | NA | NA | CASSRSMRVEQYF | TGTGCCAGCAGTCGATCCATGAGGGTCGAGCAGTACTTC
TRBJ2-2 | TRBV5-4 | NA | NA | CASSPQANTGELFF | TGTGCCAGCAGTCCCCAAGCTAACACCGGGGAGCTGTTTTTT
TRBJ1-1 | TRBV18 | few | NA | CASSPSGGRTEAFF | TGTGCCAGCTCACCTTCCGGTGGGCGCACTGAAGCTTTCTTT
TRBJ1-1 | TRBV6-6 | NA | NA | CASTRQSIGTEAFF | TGTGCCAGCACCCGACAGAGCATCGGCACTGAAGCTTTCTTT
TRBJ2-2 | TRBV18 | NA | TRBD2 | CASSPDVAGTGELFF | TGTGCCAGCTCACCGGATGTAGCGGGAACCGGGGAGCTGTTTTTT
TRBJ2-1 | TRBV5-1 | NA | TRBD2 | CASSVGRTSGYNEQFF | TGCGCCAGCAGCGTGGGGCGGACTAGCGGGTACAATGAGCAGTTCTTC
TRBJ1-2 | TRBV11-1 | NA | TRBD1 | CASSLRGTATGGYTF | TGTGCCAGCAGCTTAAGGGGGACAGCTACTGGTGGCTACACCTTC